The clone carrying this T cell receptor (beta chain) was seen ten or more times. Germline V gives CDR1 SNHLY, CDR2 FYNNEI. The V and J ends lost 3 bases and 5 bases respectively, with 9 bases between them. The CDR3 is 13 residues long. The data are from a study of T cells in Graves' hyperthyroidism and ophthalmopathy. Amplification of TCR beta CDR3 regions was performed using RNA transcripts as template. First-round RT-PCR of the TCR CDR3 relied on the HTBI primer set. MiXCR, run by TCRdb on the multiplex PCR reads, gives a single entry per CDR3 protein. The table lists hundreds of thousands of distinct CDR3 sequences, roughly 13% of them singletons.

This chain joins TRBV2 and TRBJ2-3; no reliable D call. Sequenced input: blood. The clonotype originates from a woman aged 18-29 years with Graves' hyperthyroidism. The DNA for the CDR3 is TGTGCCAGCAGTGATGGCCGATTAGATACGCAGTATTTT. This translates into CASSDGRLDTQYF.